The rows below give T cell receptor beta chains drawn from one sample of a study of blood T cells in healthy people across ages. Via MiXCR, TCRdb re-called the 5' RACE reads, giving one row per CDR3 protein. The sample consists of 800,000 or so distinct CDR3 sequences, around 25% of them appearing once. These data were likewise used in another study, on T cells of mothers and their children.

Sequencing was carried out using blood. These receptors all stem from a boy aged 5 to 17 in good health. Each CDR3 is given with its conserved first and last residue. A D gene is named only where the DNA matches it firmly. Some rows mark clone size as missing; the rest say once, few, many or name a class of expanded clone.

few	-	TRBV20-1	TRBJ2-7	CSASQGTVYEQYF	TGCAGTGCCTCACAGGGAACGGTCTACGAGCAGTACTTC
-	-	TRBV7-6	TRBJ1-4	CASSRPAFPATNEKLFF	TGTGCCAGCAGCCGTCCAGCATTCCCTGCAACTAATGAAAAACTGTTTTTT
-	TRBD2	TRBV7-2	TRBJ2-5	CASSGRVAQETQYF	TGTGCCAGCAGCGGGAGGGTGGCCCAAGAGACCCAGTACTTC
-	TRBD1	TRBV5-1	TRBJ2-7	CASSADRDRFSYEQYF	TGCGCCAGCAGCGCCGACCGGGACAGATTTTCCTACGAGCAGTACTTC
-	TRBD2	TRBV12-3/TRBV12-4	TRBJ2-7	CASSAPYGGYEQYF	TGTGCCAGCAGTGCACCATACGGGGGGTACGAGCAGTACTTC
few	TRBD1	TRBV20-1	TRBJ1-1	CSARGDSMNTEAFF	TGCAGTGCTAGAGGGGACAGCATGAACACTGAAGCTTTCTTT
-	TRBD2	TRBV6-1	TRBJ2-1	CASTRGYSGGKYNEQFF	TGTGCCAGCACGCGCGGATATAGCGGGGGGAAGTACAATGAGCAGTTCTTC
few	-	TRBV4-3	TRBJ1-2	CASSQVFGGNYGCTF	TGCGCCAGCAGCCAAGTCTTCGGGGGGAACTATGGCTGCACCTTC
few	-	TRBV29-1	TRBJ2-7	CSVEVNFDRRSYEQYF	TGCAGCGTTGAAGTCAACTTCGACAGGAGATCCTACGAGCAGTACTTC
few	-	TRBV7-8	TRBJ2-1	CASSQRRVEQFF	TGTGCCAGCAGCCAGCGTAGGGTTGAGCAGTTCTTC
few	-	TRBV7-2	TRBJ1-1	CASSLTGQTNTEAFF	TGTGCCAGCAGCTTAACGGGGCAGACGAACACTGAAGCTTTCTTT
few	-	TRBV20-1	TRBJ2-7	CSAIGHGIYEQYF	TGCAGTGCTATCGGACATGGGATCTACGAGCAGTACTTC
few	-	TRBV6-6	TRBJ2-5	CASSYPHGGETQYF	TGTGCCAGCAGTTACCCTCATGGGGGGGAGACCCAGTACTTC